This T cell receptor beta chain was identified in a study of Graves' ophthalmopathy and Graves' hyperthyroidism. Whole-study context: The blood sample was drawn at first diagnosis and before any treatment. General observations from the study: Thyroid clonotypes that were expanded above 0.001 frequency mostly also appeared in blood. Cross-validated, the 13-signature model showed 87.88%/81.08% sensitivity/specificity, and 80%/75% in the test set.

For repertoire sequencing, the TCR beta CDR3 regions were amplified from RNA transcripts. HTBI primers were employed in first-round RT-PCR, then a second-round multiplex PCR followed. TCRdb used MiXCR to reprocess the multiplex PCR reads, holding one entry per CDR3 protein. The top ten clones hold over 7.5% of a sample with approximately 500,000 distinct CDR3 sequences, around 14% of them seen once. Note on this clonotype: Its antigen remains unidentified.

Other autoimmune disease, uncontrolled infection, pregnancy and lactation led to exclusion. This CDR3 contains 16 residues. The V end was cut by 3 bases, the J end by 2 bases, with 13 bases between. Sequences were obtained from blood. The receptor comes from a woman in her twenties or thirties with Graves' ophthalmopathy. This chain uses TRBV12-3 or TRBV12-4 with TRBJ2-2; perhaps TRBD1 as D (6 bases). CDR3 amino acids: CASSFRRDINTGELFF. The CDR3 coding sequence is TGTGCCAGCAGTTTTCGCCGGGACATTAACACCGGGGAGCTGTTTTTT.